The 15 T cell receptor beta chains below were found in one sample sequenced in a study of blood T cell repertoires in COVID-19. The assay was immunoSEQ multiplex PCR, and TCRdb's table has in-frame clones only and misses some. The profile shows fewer than 400,000 clones, roughly nine tenths of them singletons. The source material was PBMCs or T cells enriched from blood (not recorded which). The receptor set was obtained from a woman in her twenties or thirties who had recovered from COVID-19.

V and J are TRBV14 and TRBJ1-2; 7 bases align to TRBD1. The germline V gene has CDR1 SGHDN and CDR2 FVKESK. The CDR3 has 16 amino acids. V shed 4 bases, J shed 6 bases, and the junction held 14 bases outside the gene matches. CDR3 sequence: CASSPKGQRARNGYTF. The CDR3 coding sequence is TGTGCCAGCAGCCCGAAGGGACAGCGGGCCCGGAATGGCTACACCTTC.

The rearrangement uses TRBV30 and TRBJ1-3; 10 positions agree with TRBD1. The germline CDR1 and CDR2 sequences are GTSNPN and SVGIG (reference sequence). The J segment lost 0 bases and the V segment lost 3 bases, leaving 5 bases of the junction unmatched. This CDR3 contains 16 residues. CDR3 DNA: TGTGCCTGGAGACGGACAGGGGGGATCTCTGGAAACACCATATATTTT. Its protein is CAWRRTGGISGNTIYF.

This clone was observed a few times. The gene calls are TRBV6-5 and TRBJ1-1, with TRBD1 as a possible D gene (6 bases). The ends were cut back, 6 bases at V and 5 bases at J, with 16 bases in the middle. Germline CDR1 and CDR2: MNHEY and SVGAGI. The CDR3 is 14 amino acids. The CDR3 here is CASRLTGRYTEAFF. CDR3 nucleotide sequence: TGTGCCAGCAGGCTGACAGGACGGTATACTGAAGCTTTCTTT.

The chain recombines TRBV7-3 with TRBJ2-3, with 10 positions matching TRBD2. The junction had 6 bases not matched to a gene; V was cut back by 4 bases and J by 5 bases. This CDR3 comprises 15 residues. Germline V gene sequence: CDR1 SGHTA, CDR2 FQGTGA. The chain's CDR3 is CASSSASGSIDTQYF. In DNA, the CDR3 is TGTGCCAGCAGCTCCGCTAGCGGGAGTATAGATACGCAGTATTTT.

V is TRBV7-8 and J is TRBJ1-5, with a tentative D call TRBD1 (6 bases). Trimming removed 2 bases from V and 7 bases from J, with 15 bases in between. The CDR3 has 15 residues. In germline, CDR1 is SGHVS, CDR2 FQNEAQ. The CDR3 bases are TGTGCCAGCAGCTTATTAACAGGGTCAGCACAGCCCCAGCATTTT. Amino acid sequence: CASSLLTGSAQPQHF.

The rearrangement links TRBV6-5 to TRBJ1-3; D gene unclear. The CDR3 extends over 15 amino acids. V was shortened by 5 bases and J by 1 base, with 12 bases between the two germline ends. Germline CDR1 MNHEY, CDR2 SVGAGI. The CDR3 protein is CASSPARFSGNTIYF. DNA of the CDR3: TGTGCCAGCAGTCCCGCTAGATTTTCTGGAAACACCATATATTTT.

The V gene is TRBV29-1, the J gene TRBJ1-3; 7 positions agree with TRBD1. The V and J ends lost 7 bases and 3 bases, in that order; junction bases with no gene match: 6. The CDR3 has 13 amino acids. Germline V CDR1 and CDR2: SQVTM, ANQGSEA. The DNA for the CDR3 is TGCAGCGGAGGGGGCCTGGGTGGAAACACCATATATTTT. The encoded protein is CSGGGLGGNTIYF.

V usage is TRBV5-8 and J usage is TRBJ2-2; tentatively, D is TRBD1 (5 bases). V was pared by 1 base and J by 1 base, with 5 bases between. From germline, CDR1 is SGHTS and CDR2 YDEGEE. The CDR3 totals 14 residues. CDR3: CASSLTGNTGELFF. The CDR3 DNA is TGTGCCAGCAGCTTGACAGGGAACACCGGGGAGCTGTTTTTT.

CDR3 region: CATRAGVPLSGNTIYF. CDR3 bases: TGTGCCACCAGGGCAGGGGTACCTCTCTCTGGAAACACCATATATTTT. The chain uses TRBV15 and TRBJ1-3; possible D gene TRBD1, 6 bases. The CDR3 loop spans 16 amino acids. V lost 6 bases to trimming and J lost 0 bases, with 15 bases between them. The germline V gene encodes CDR1 LNHNV and CDR2 YYDKDF (reference sequence). The entire variable domain, with the rest obtained from reference TRBV15 and TRBJ1-3, is as follows: DAMVIQNPRYQVTQFGKPVTLSCSQTLNHNVMYWYQQKSSQAPKLLFHYYDKDFNNEADTPDNFQSRRPNTSFCFLDIRSPGLGDTAMYLCATRAGVPLSGNTIYFGEGSWLTVV.

The chain joins TRBV4-1 to TRBJ1-5, with D perhaps TRBD1 (5 bases). This CDR3 has 15 residues. The germline V gene has CDR1 MGHRA and CDR2 YSYEKL. Trimming shortened V by 0 bases and J by 2 bases, and 8 bases separated the two germline ends. This CDR3 reads CASSQDIGGNQPQHF. CDR3 in DNA: TGCGCCAGCAGCCAAGATATAGGGGGCAATCAGCCCCAGCATTTT.

This CDR3 reads CASWTVGYGYTF. CDR3 bases: TGTGCCAGTTGGACAGTTGGTTATGGCTACACCTTC. The chain uses TRBV19 and TRBJ1-2, with D possibly matching TRBD1 (6 bases). Per germline, CDR1 LNHDA and CDR2 SQIVND (reference sequence). CDR3 length equals 12 residues. V dropped 8 bases and J dropped 5 bases, with 12 bases sitting between them.

The rearrangement joins TRBV4-3 to TRBJ1-1; D gene ambiguous. V was shortened by 0 bases and J by 4 bases, with 12 bases between the two germline ends. Germline V CDR1 and CDR2: LGHNA, YSLEER. The CDR3 consists of 15 residues. The CDR3 region is CASSQDRGVVTEAFF. The CDR3, as DNA: TGCGCCAGCAGCCAAGATCGAGGAGTAGTCACTGAAGCTTTCTTT.

The chain carries TRBV19 and TRBJ2-7, with 9 bases aligning to TRBD2. Germline V lookup: CDR1 LNHDA, CDR2 SQIVND (reference sequence). This CDR3 comprises 17 residues. J was trimmed by 2 bases and V by 6 bases; bases with no gene match: 14. CDR3 coding DNA: TGTGCCAGTAGCCCAGCGGGACTAGCTGGGAATCCCTACGAGCAGTACTTC. It specifies CASSPAGLAGNPYEQYF.

The J gene is TRBJ2-1, the V gene TRBV7-3; perhaps TRBD2 as D (6 bases). The CDR3 has 15 amino acids. Per the germline V gene, CDR1 is SGHTA and CDR2 is FQGTGA. V dropped 1 base and J dropped 5 bases, with 12 bases sitting between them. The CDR3 nucleotides read TGTGCCAGCAGCTTAATGCGGGACGAACACAATGAGCAGTTCTTC. It encodes CASSLMRDEHNEQFF. Full variable domain (outside the CDR3, taken from reference TRBV7-3 and TRBJ2-1): GAGVSQTPSNKVTEKGKYVELRCDPISGHTALYWYRQSLGQGPEFLIYFQGTGAADDSGLPNDRFFAVRPEGSVSTLKIQRTERGDSAVYLCASSLMRDEHNEQFFGPGTRLTVL.

The chain couples TRBV27 to TRBJ2-1, with TRBD1 identical over 8 bases. The V and J ends lost 2 bases and 4 bases, in that order; junction bases with no gene match: 7. CDR1 is MNHEY, CDR2 SMNVEV, per germline (reference sequence). CDR3 length equals 16 residues. The CDR3 here is CASSLETGATYNEQFF. CDR3 DNA: TGTGCCAGCAGTTTAGAGACAGGGGCGACATACAATGAGCAGTTCTTC.